These T cell receptor beta chains were read from a single sample in a study of CD8 T cells in ankylosing spondylitis. TCRdb analysed the 5' RACE reads with MiXCR anew, one entry per CDR3 protein. The data hold some 840,000 distinct CDR3 sequences, with approximately 12% observed a single time. The sequenced material came from blood, either unsorted or a sorted T cell fraction (not recorded which). All receptors come from a male donor with ankylosing spondylitis. Both conserved end residues are part of each CDR3. Fields, in order: V gene, J gene, D gene, clone size, CDR3 protein, CDR3 DNA. The D gene is left open where the match is weak. Clone size is not always given. Where it is, it says once, few, many or a class for expanded clones.

V: TRBV6-5
J: TRBJ1-5
D: .
size: .
CDR3: CASSYSQGSNQPQHF
DNA: TGTGCCAGCAGTTACTCACAGGGAAGCAATCAGCCCCAGCATTTT

V: TRBV20-1
J: TRBJ1-1
D: TRBD1
size: few
CDR3: CSAWGTGNTEAFF
DNA: TGCAGTGCTTGGGGGACAGGTAACACTGAAGCTTTCTTT

V: TRBV29-1
J: TRBJ1-2
D: .
size: .
CDR3: CSVEVNSYGYTF
DNA: TGCAGCGTTGAAGTGAACAGCTATGGCTACACCTTC

V: TRBV6-2/TRBV6-3
J: TRBJ1-1
D: .
size: many
CDR3: CASKGGYTEAFF
DNA: TGTGCCAGCAAGGGGGGTTACACTGAAGCTTTCTTT

V: TRBV7-3
J: TRBJ1-1
D: .
size: .
CDR3: CASSLMARGETEAFF
DNA: TGTGCCAGCAGCTTAATGGCCCGGGGGGAAACTGAAGCTTTCTTT

V: TRBV5-1
J: TRBJ2-7
D: .
size: few
CDR3: CASSFPASPEQYF
DNA: TGCGCCAGCAGCTTTCCAGCGTCGCCCGAGCAGTACTTC

V: TRBV7-2
J: TRBJ2-3
D: .
size: .
CDR3: CASSLASRVKGDTQYF
DNA: TGTGCCAGCAGCTTAGCCTCCAGGGTAAAAGGAGATACGCAGTATTTT

V: TRBV20-1
J: TRBJ2-3
D: .
size: many
CDR3: CSARVAAGADTQYF
DNA: TGCAGTGCTAGAGTGGCGGCAGGCGCAGATACGCAGTATTTT

V: TRBV6-6
J: TRBJ2-7
D: .
size: few
CDR3: CASMFDRDYEQYF
DNA: TGTGCCAGCATGTTCGACAGAGACTACGAGCAGTACTTC

V: TRBV6-1
J: TRBJ1-1
D: TRBD1
size: many
CDR3: CASSQAGTANTEAFF
DNA: TGCGCCAGCAGCCAAGCCGGGACAGCGAACACTGAAGCTTTCTTT

V: TRBV20-1
J: TRBJ2-3
D: .
size: many
CDR3: CSAGGPSTDTQYF
DNA: TGCAGTGCTGGGGGGCCTAGCACAGATACGCAGTATTTT

V: TRBV9
J: TRBJ1-6
D: .
size: .
CDR3: CASSVAPFRGYNSPLHF
DNA: TGTGCCAGCAGCGTAGCCCCGTTTAGGGGTTATAATTCACCCCTCCACTTT

V: TRBV18
J: TRBJ2-5
D: .
size: .
CDR3: CASSPGLGFGGETQYF
DNA: TGTGCCAGCTCACCAGGGTTAGGGTTTGGAGGAGAGACCCAGTACTTC

V: TRBV24-1
J: TRBJ2-1
D: TRBD2
size: many
CDR3: CATSDPASSGGYGEQFF
DNA: TGTGCCACCAGTGACCCGGCCAGCTCGGGGGGTTATGGTGAGCAGTTCTTC

V: TRBV20-1
J: TRBJ2-2
D: TRBD2
size: many
CDR3: CSARDPASGGNTGELFF
DNA: TGCAGTGCTAGAGATCCTGCTAGCGGAGGGAACACCGGGGAGCTGTTTTTT

V: TRBV6-5
J: TRBJ1-5
D: .
size: once
CDR3: CASSYPFPGGSQPQHF
DNA: TGTGCCAGCAGTTACCCCTTCCCGGGGGGAAGTCAGCCCCAGCATTTT

V: TRBV6-1
J: TRBJ2-3
D: TRBD2
size: .
CDR3: CASRLAGGPVDTQYF
DNA: TGTGCCAGCAGGCTAGCGGGGGGGCCGGTGGATACGCAGTATTTT

V: TRBV5-1
J: TRBJ1-4
D: TRBD1
size: .
CDR3: CASSPGGNGEKLFF
DNA: TGCGCCAGCAGCCCAGGGGGCAACGGTGAAAAACTGTTTTTT

V: TRBV3-1
J: TRBJ2-5
D: .
size: once
CDR3: CASSQEGGRQKTQYF
DNA: TGTGCCAGCAGCCAAGAGGGGGGCCGACAAAAGACCCAGTACTTC

V: TRBV3-1
J: TRBJ1-6
D: .
size: .
CDR3: CASSLVGFYNSPLHF
DNA: TGTGCCAGCAGCCTAGTGGGGTTCTATAATTCACCCCTCCACTTT

V: TRBV29-1
J: TRBJ2-7
D: TRBD1
size: .
CDR3: CSVRTGGHPYEQYF
DNA: TGCAGCGTCAGGACAGGGGGGCACCCCTACGAGCAGTACTTC

V: TRBV20-1
J: TRBJ1-1
D: TRBD1
size: many
CDR3: CSARDPRQGTNTEAFF
DNA: TGCAGTGCTAGGGACCCCAGACAGGGAACGAACACTGAAGCTTTCTTT

V: TRBV20-1
J: TRBJ1-4
D: .
size: .
CDR3: CSARDLRVANEKLFF
DNA: TGCAGTGCTAGAGATTTGAGGGTCGCTAATGAAAAACTGTTTTTT

V: TRBV10-3
J: TRBJ2-1
D: .
size: many
CDR3: CAISGVNNEQFF
DNA: TGTGCCATCAGCGGGGTCAACAATGAGCAGTTCTTC

V: TRBV5-8
J: TRBJ2-3
D: .
size: .
CDR3: CASSFPGTVADTQYF
DNA: TGTGCCAGCAGCTTCCCCGGGACTGTAGCGGATACGCAGTATTTT

V: TRBV10-3
J: TRBJ2-3
D: .
size: .
CDR3: CAITTAVTDTQYF
DNA: TGTGCCATCACGACTGCTGTCACAGATACGCAGTATTTT

V: TRBV29-1
J: TRBJ2-3
D: .
size: .
CDR3: CSVVGLADTQYF
DNA: TGCAGCGTTGTTGGTCTCGCAGATACGCAGTATTTT

V: TRBV4-2
J: TRBJ2-3
D: .
size: few
CDR3: CASEDDVDTQYF
DNA: TGTGCCAGCGAAGATGACGTCGATACGCAGTATTTT

V: TRBV27
J: TRBJ1-1
D: .
size: few
CDR3: CASMTPRRNTEAFF
DNA: TGTGCCAGCATGACGCCCCGACGGAACACTGAAGCTTTCTTT

V: TRBV20-1
J: TRBJ2-2
D: .
size: .
CDR3: CSARESRTGELFF
DNA: TGCAGTGCTAGAGAGAGTCGCACCGGGGAGCTGTTTTTT

V: TRBV29-1
J: TRBJ2-3
D: .
size: many
CDR3: CSVQRADTQYF
DNA: TGCAGCGTTCAGCGGGCAGATACGCAGTATTTT

V: TRBV4-3
J: TRBJ2-1
D: .
size: few
CDR3: CASSHTSSSYNEQFF
DNA: TGCGCCAGCAGCCACACGAGCAGTTCCTACAATGAGCAGTTCTTC

V: TRBV4-3
J: TRBJ1-4
D: .
size: .
CDR3: CASSQVWGLGYEKLFF
DNA: TGCGCCAGCAGCCAAGTGTGGGGACTGGGGTATGAAAAACTGTTTTTT

V: TRBV20-1
J: TRBJ2-5
D: .
size: .
CDR3: CSARRWDETQYF
DNA: TGCAGTGCTCGCCGCTGGGATGAGACCCAGTACTTC

V: TRBV5-5
J: TRBJ1-5
D: .
size: few
CDR3: CASSPAPLSAQPQHF
DNA: TGTGCCAGCAGCCCGGCCCCCCTATCGGCGCAGCCCCAGCATTTT

V: TRBV5-1
J: TRBJ2-7
D: .
size: .
CDR3: CASRRDSIEQYF
DNA: TGCGCCAGCCGCCGGGACTCGATCGAGCAGTACTTC

V: TRBV7-9
J: TRBJ2-2
D: .
size: .
CDR3: CASSLAGRHTGELFF
DNA: TGTGCCAGCAGCTTAGCGGGCAGGCACACCGGGGAGCTGTTTTTT

V: TRBV10-3
J: TRBJ1-2
D: TRBD1
size: few
CDR3: CAIRGTSRTGADGYTF
DNA: TGTGCCATCAGAGGAACCTCTAGGACAGGGGCCGATGGCTACACCTTC

V: TRBV18
J: TRBJ2-1
D: .
size: .
CDR3: CASSPLRDGVNEQFF
DNA: TGTGCCAGCTCACCATTAAGGGACGGAGTCAATGAGCAGTTCTTC

V: TRBV4-2
J: TRBJ2-3
D: .
size: few
CDR3: CASTLAAGALDTQYF
DNA: TGTGCCAGCACCCTCGCAGCGGGTGCCTTGGATACGCAGTATTTT

V: TRBV15
J: TRBJ2-2
D: .
size: few
CDR3: CATSTYGRGGELFF
DNA: TGTGCCACCAGCACCTATGGCCGGGGCGGGGAGCTGTTTTTT

V: TRBV29-1
J: TRBJ1-2
D: TRBD1
size: few
CDR3: CSVEGQATYGYTF
DNA: TGCAGCGTAGAAGGACAGGCCACCTATGGCTACACCTTC

V: TRBV20-1
J: TRBJ2-5
D: .
size: many
CDR3: CSATSVLAGRETQYF
DNA: TGCAGTGCTACCTCGGTGTTGGCAGGGAGGGAGACCCAGTACTTC

V: TRBV10-3
J: TRBJ2-7
D: TRBD2
size: once
CDR3: CAISKTSGRFPSSYEQYF
DNA: TGTGCCATCAGTAAGACTAGCGGGAGGTTCCCTAGCTCCTACGAGCAGTACTTC

V: TRBV28
J: TRBJ2-3
D: TRBD2
size: .
CDR3: CASSDPPTSYF
DNA: TGTGCCAGCAGTGACCCTCCGACTAGCTATTTT

V: TRBV20-1
J: TRBJ2-1
D: .
size: few
CDR3: CSAGIPRRRNNEQFF
DNA: TGCAGTGCTGGGATCCCGAGGCGGAGAAACAATGAGCAGTTCTTC

V: TRBV20-1
J: TRBJ1-2
D: .
size: few
CDR3: CSARDKRGTNYGYTF
DNA: TGCAGTGCTAGAGATAAGAGGGGTACTAACTATGGCTACACCTTC

V: TRBV20-1
J: TRBJ2-5
D: TRBD2
size: .
CDR3: CSAANPSGGETQYF
DNA: TGCAGTGCCGCAAACCCTTCGGGGGGAGAGACCCAGTACTTC

V: TRBV7-8
J: TRBJ2-2
D: .
size: few
CDR3: CASSPTRLGTGELFF
DNA: TGTGCCAGCAGCCCCACACGTTTAGGGACCGGGGAGCTGTTTTTT

V: TRBV5-1
J: TRBJ2-1
D: .
size: many
CDR3: CASSRGGEHNEQFF
DNA: TGCGCCAGCAGCCGGGGTGGGGAACACAATGAGCAGTTCTTC